This TCR beta chain was observed in a study of long-term antiretroviral therapy in people with HIV (dated by TCRdb to between 2021 and 2023). Some background on the complete study: The earliest samples were collected about a decade before the 2015 WHO recommendation for immediate ART, when ART was typically delayed until CD4 counts fell. This retrospective serial study examined whether starting ART and sustained HIV suppression were associated with changes in the composition and diversity of the TRB repertoire in peripheral blood. The cohort contributed roughly 200 cryopreserved PBMC samples from 25 to 35 adults with confirmed HIV infection, collected serially over a mean of approximately six years (range 1-12). Of the roughly 27 participants with HIV, roughly twelve were female. No cross-contamination during QIAcube processing was shown when test extractions of a monoclonal T-cell line were performed alongside some 33 polyclonal samples.

Participants were included only if at least one PBMC sample before ART initiation and at least two post-ART samples were available. Every participant with HIV received treatment in the United States of America. Cryopreserved samples of 1-10 million PBMC were thawed and washed before DNA extraction. At the time of the earliest PBMC sample for each participant with HIV, ages ranged from roughly 20 to 54 years. PBMC samples were contributed by each participant from 1-4 timepoints before ART initiation and 2-8 timepoints after ART initiation, with a median of 7 samples. For every participant, serial HIV viral load, CD4+ T-cell count, ART history and demographic data were obtained. Genomic DNA was extracted from unsorted PBMC with a Qiagen kit on a QIAcube, processed in batches of 12 samples. Broad study findings and their caveats: Since PBMC availability was limited, sequencing covered only the TCR beta chain, with no alpha chain pairing. Inferences about post-ART repertoire changes were limited because no data were available on ART adherence, viral resistance or therapy changes. HIV repertoires had narrower CDR3 length ranges than controls, and the network structure suggested an antigen-experienced repertoire that shifted only slightly toward naive after ART. ART initiation was associated with a significant increase in TRB diversity, but diversity stayed significantly below transplant donor controls even after long-term ART. Expanded TRB clones identified before ART initiation dominated the repertoire at all time points, although this dominance fluctuated and declined in many PLHIV after ART. Because pre-ART samples had limited cell numbers, unsorted PBMC were profiled rather than sorted CD4+ and CD8+ T cells. Samples dated from the mid-2000s to the late 2010s, and the ART regimens used may be less effective than current ones.

Turning to this clone: Its antigen specificity is not known. Qualities for individual bases were not recorded, and no much larger clone is one base off.

From the cysteine up to the phenylalanine, the CDR3 has a length of 16 residues. Of the read, only the CDR3 DNA is kept; its 48 bases are in frame from base 1. V is shortened by 0 bases, J by 2 bases, and the region joining them spans 14 bases. The CDR1 and CDR2 encoded by the germline V gene are SGHDN and FVKESK. The immunoSEQ hsTCRB v3.0 assay was used at survey level resolution to sequence the TRB variable region. The target sequencing depth for TRB was about 40,000-50,000 T-cell genomes per sample. An Illumina MiSeq with a v3 150-cycle kit was used to sequence the pooled TRB libraries. In the paper's pipeline: Repertoire analysis was run in R within a reproducible Nextflow workflow that covered QC, data transformation and analysis. LymphoSeq2, an R package for exploring AIRR-Seq data, was used to implement custom analyses. After excluding a handful of samples that yielded fewer than 5000 total TRB sequences, approximately 180 HIV repertoires remained for analysis. Among the approximately 180 retained HIV repertoires, 55 to 60 were collected before ART initiation and 120 to 140 after ART initiation. Repertoires were downsampled to 5000 TRB nucleotide sequences, and summary statistics were averaged over 100 downsampling iterations. TRB sequences were retained for analysis only if CDR3 regions of at least seven amino acids were present. A Shannon entropy-derived clonality score and the Gini coefficient were used to measure diversity. In repertoire networks, the top 5000 CDR3 amino acid sequences were linked whenever an edit distance of one separated two sequences. GLIPH2 predicted antigen specificity groups and MHC restriction for TRB CDR3 amino acid sequences. CDR3 amino acid sequences were matched against VDJdb and McPAS-TCR to flag known CMV, EBV, HIV or tissue antigen associations. Pre-ART, post-ART and control groups were compared with Wilcoxon signed-rank tests and Holm-Bonferroni correction. TCRdb re-hosts the immuneACCESS table, in-frame sequences only. Its copies lack some clones; in the studies checked, an unresolved V gene accounts for under half of them, and the cause for the rest is not known. That table supplies the V and J calls and clone size; D and trimming were determined from the DNA. This sample is represented by over 25,000 clones; around 80% of them were singletons. About 9% of the sample lies in the top ten.

This chain is built from TRBV14 and TRBJ2-7; there is no confident call for the D gene. The source is a man in his forties with HIV. The sequencing used unsorted PBMCs, collected 3 years after starting antiretroviral therapy. The DNA reads TGTGCCAGCAGCCAAGATGTACCTGGTGGTACCTACGAGCAGTACTTC. Its amino acids are CASSQDVPGGTYEQYF.